One and the same sample provided the 22 T cell receptor beta chains below, sequenced in a study of shared clonotypes between healthy human individuals. The repertoire was sequenced with immunoSEQ multiplex PCR; TCRdb's copy has only in-frame clones and lacks some. The table records almost 750,000 clones, about two thirds of them present only once. What was sequenced was memory CD4+ T cells sorted from blood. Subset: CD45RA-negative fraction. The receptors stem from a woman in her 30s in good health.

This chain uses TRBV27 with TRBJ1-2, with D hard to call. CDR3 length: 11 residues. V lost 5 bases, J lost 1 base, and 2 bases lay in between. CDR1 and CDR2 from the germline V gene are MNHEY and SMNVEV (reference sequence). The CDR3, as DNA: TGTGCCAGCAGTGGTAACTATGGCTACACCTTC. Translated: CASSGNYGYTF.

The V gene is TRBV6-5, the J gene TRBJ1-1, with D possibly matching TRBD1 (6 bases). The CDR3 length is 14 residues. Germline V gives CDR1 MNHEY, CDR2 SVGAGI. V lost 3 bases and J 11 bases, leaving 19 bases between the germline ends. The CDR3 bases are TGTGCCAGCAGTTATTACGGAACAGGACAGAGCGCTTTCTTT. Its translation is CASSYYGTGQSAFF.

This chain links TRBV7-9 with TRBJ1-5; 8 bases are a match to TRBD1. There are 15 residues in the CDR3. Per germline, CDR1 SEHNR and CDR2 FQNEAQ (reference sequence). The ends lost 5 bases at V and 6 bases at J; junction bases unmatched: 9. CDR3 residues: CASSPEMTGVQPQHF. CDR3 nucleotide sequence: TGTGCCAGCAGCCCTGAAATGACAGGGGTTCAGCCCCAGCATTTT.

To note about this clone: In the same sample, other DNA sequences code for this CDR3. The rearrangement joins TRBV29-1 to TRBJ2-1; perhaps TRBD1 as D (5 bases). CDR1 is SQVTM and CDR2 is ANQGSEA in the germline V gene. V lost 7 bases, J lost 0 bases, and 10 bases lay in between. This CDR3 region has 13 residues. This CDR3 is CSALRGSYNEQFF. Here the CDR3 DNA reads TGCAGCGCCCTTAGGGGCTCCTACAATGAGCAGTTCTTC.

CDR3 sequence (DNA): TGTGCCAGCAGCCAAGATATGGACACTGAAGCTTTCTTT. Encoded protein: CASSQDMDTEAFF. V and J are TRBV14 and TRBJ1-1, with D unclear. Germline lookup yields CDR1 SGHDN and CDR2 FVKESK. CDR3 length: 13 residues. Trimming shortened V by 0 bases and J by 3 bases, and 5 bases separated the two germline ends.

This clone has just one count. The gene calls are TRBV29-1 and TRBJ1-1; 7 nucleotides agree with TRBD1. This CDR3 is built from 15 residues. J was trimmed by 9 bases and V by 7 bases; bases with no gene match: 20. Germline values: CDR1 SQVTM, CDR2 ANQGSEA. The CDR3 is CSASRGDSNRLKAFF. The DNA for the CDR3 is TGCAGCGCCTCCAGAGGGGACAGCAACAGGCTCAAAGCTTTCTTT.

The chain is built from TRBV6-4 and TRBJ1-2; D uncertain. This CDR3 is 15 amino acids long. Trimming took off 6 bases at V and 4 bases at J, with 18 bases between the two ends. Looked up from germline, CDR1 is MRHNA and CDR2 is SNTAGT. In DNA form, the CDR3 reads TGTGCCAGCAGAAAAATCCCAGGCCCTGGCTATGGCTACACCTTC. Its translation is CASRKIPGPGYGYTF.

A word on this clone: The junction departs from germline at one end; a sequencing error may be responsible. The chain uses TRBV5-1 and TRBJ2-1, with 12 bases that match TRBD2. CDR3 length equals 14 residues. The germline CDR1 and CDR2 sequences are SGHRS and YFSETQ. CDR3 sequence: CASSLVSSGRAVVF. Here the CDR3 DNA reads TGCGCCAGCAGCTTGGTTTCTAGCGGGAGGGCCGTGGTCTTC. Combining the CDR3 with reference TRBV5-1 and TRBJ2-1 gives the whole variable domain KAGVTQTPRYLIKTRGQQVTLSCSPISGHRSVSWYQQTPGQGLQFLFEYFSETQRNKGNFPGRFSGRQFSNSRSEMNVSTLELGDSALYLCASSLVSSGRAVVFGPGTRLTVL.

The chain combines TRBV18 with TRBJ2-5; 9 nucleotides align to TRBD1. Germline lookup yields CDR1 KGHSH and CDR2 LQKENI. V gave up 3 bases and J gave up 2 bases; unmatched junction bases: 4. The CDR3 is made up of 15 amino acids. The CDR3 DNA follows: TGTGCCAGCTCACCTCCGACAGGGGGACAAGAGACCCAGTACTTC. Its translation: CASSPPTGGQETQYF.

The chain couples TRBV19 to TRBJ2-3; 10 bases agree with TRBD1. Germline CDR1 LNHDA, CDR2 SQIVND (reference sequence). V lost 5 bases to trimming and J lost 6 bases; unmatched junction nucleotides: 8. This CDR3 region has 15 residues. CDR3 region: CASSPRDRGIDTQYF. The CDR3 bases are TGTGCCAGTAGTCCCCGGGACAGGGGTATCGATACGCAGTATTTT. Full variable domain (rest looked up from reference TRBV19 and TRBJ2-3): DGGITQSPKYLFRKEGQNVTLSCEQNLNHDAMYWYRQDPGQGLRLIYYSQIVNDFQKGDIAEGYSVSREKKESFPLTVTSAQKNPTAFYLCASSPRDRGIDTQYFGPGTRLTVL.

The rearrangement uses TRBV18 and TRBJ2-1; possibly TRBD1 for D (5 bases). From germline, CDR1 is KGHSH and CDR2 LQKENI. V lost 2 bases and J lost 7, with 9 bases in between. The CDR3 has 13 residues. This CDR3 is CASSPIQENEQFF. The CDR3 region has the DNA TGTGCCAGCTCACCAATACAGGAGAATGAGCAGTTCTTC.

This chain links TRBV18 with TRBJ2-6, with D perhaps assigned TRBD1 or TRBD2 (5 bases each). CDR1 KGHSH and CDR2 LQKENI come from the germline V gene. The length of the CDR3 is 17 residues. Trimming left V 3 bases short and J 0 bases short, with 12 bases between. DNA for the CDR3: TGTGCCAGCTCACCGGGGCAGGCGGGCTCTGGGGCCAACGTCCTGACTTTC. Translating gives CASSPGQAGSGANVLTF. Combining the CDR3 with reference TRBV18 and TRBJ2-6 gives the whole variable domain NAGVMQNPRHLVRRRGQEARLRCSPMKGHSHVYWYRQLPEEGLKFMVYLQKENIIDESGMPKERFSAEFPKEGPSILRIQQVVRGDSAAYFCASSPGQAGSGANVLTFGAGSRLTVL.

This clone was observed at least ten times. The chain recombines TRBV30 with TRBJ2-5; D unresolved. Trimming removed 1 base from V and 2 bases from J, with 8 bases in between. Germline-derived CDR1 and CDR2 are GTSNPN and SVGIG (reference sequence). The CDR3 loop spans 13 amino acids. The CDR3 loop reads CAWSGYLQETQYF. The CDR3 nucleotides read TGTGCCTGGAGTGGGTATCTACAAGAGACCCAGTACTTC.

The chain uses TRBV10-2 and TRBJ2-5; D not certain. Trimming stripped 3 bases from V and 11 bases from J, with 22 bases between. The CDR3 totals 15 residues. Germline assignment: CDR1 WSHSY and CDR2 SAAADI. CDR3 nucleotides: TGCGCCAGCAGTGAACCCCAATACAAGGTTGATGAGCAGTACTTC. It specifies CASSEPQYKVDEQYF.

DNA for the CDR3: TGTGCCAGCAGTGAAGCCCCGACTAGCGGGGGGTACAATGAGCAGTTCTTC. It translates to CASSEAPTSGGYNEQFF. The chain couples TRBV2 to TRBJ2-1; 13 bases align to TRBD2. Germline trimming cut 0 bases from V and 4 bases from J; bases unmatched to any gene: 3. Germline V CDR1 and CDR2: SNHLY, FYNNEI. The CDR3 has 17 amino acids.

As to this clone: The DNA is omitted, as the CDR3 cannot be located on it reliably, and the CDR3 follows TCRdb's listing. V gene TRBV11-2 combines with J gene TRBJ2-5. The CDR3 is 12 residues long, ends included. Germline CDR1 SGHAT, CDR2 FQNNGV. CDR3 sequence: CASSYFGETQYF.

This sequence joins TRBV27 and TRBJ1-5; TRBD1 might be the D (5 bases). CDR1 and CDR2 from the germline V gene are MNHEY and SMNVEV (reference sequence). V gave up 3 bases and J gave up 4 bases, with 13 bases separating them. This CDR3 has 15 amino acids. The CDR3 bases are TGTGCCAGCAGTTTTTCGGGGGGGGTTAATCAGCCCCAGCATTTT. It codes for CASSFSGGVNQPQHF.

Details on this clone: Other DNA sequences within the sample encode an identical CDR3. The chain employs TRBV19 and TRBJ2-3; D gene uncertain. The CDR3 sequence is 13 residues long. The germline gives CDR1 LNHDA, CDR2 SQIVND (reference sequence). The germline V and J ends were trimmed by 8 bases and 0 bases, with 9 bases remaining between them. This CDR3 is CASRGTSTDTQYF. CDR3 bases: TGTGCCAGTCGAGGCACTAGCACAGATACGCAGTATTTT.

This clone was observed a single time. V is TRBV4-1 and J is TRBJ2-7, with D possibly being TRBD2 (5 bases). Germline CDR1 and CDR2: MGHRA and YSYEKL. This CDR3 has 17 amino acids. V shed 0 bases and J shed 0 bases, with 15 bases lying between them. CDR3 DNA: TGCGCCAGCAGCCAAGATTGGAAGCGGAAGAGCTCCTACGAGCAGTACTTC. It specifies CASSQDWKRKSSYEQYF.

The rearrangement uses TRBV5-1 and TRBJ2-1; D call uncertain. V shed 7 bases and J shed 6 bases, with 23 bases lying between them. The CDR3 has 16 amino acids. Germline CDR1 reads SGHRS; CDR2 reads YFSETQ. CDR3 sequence (DNA): TGCGCCAGCCGGGCTTTACTTGCTAGTCATGGCAATGAGCAGTTCTTC. Protein product: CASRALLASHGNEQFF.

The genes are TRBV11-2 and TRBJ2-1; 12 positions match TRBD2. Germline V lookup: CDR1 SGHAT, CDR2 FQNNGV. Trimming cost V 3 bases and J 6 bases; bases outside gene matches: 6. The CDR3 has 16 residues. Written as DNA, the CDR3 is TGTGCCAGCAGCTTGGGGACTAGCGGGTGGGGCAATGAGCAGTTCTTC. Translated: CASSLGTSGWGNEQFF. Together with reference TRBV11-2 and TRBJ2-1, the CDR3 gives the full variable domain: EAGVAQSPRYKIIEKRQSVAFWCNPISGHATLYWYQQILGQGPKLLIQFQNNGVVDDSQLPKDRFSAERLKGVDSTLKIQPAKLEDSAVYLCASSLGTSGWGNEQFFGPGTRLTVL.

The chain's CDR3 is CASSAQPANEKLFF. In DNA, the CDR3 is TGTGCCAGCAGCGCACAGCCTGCTAATGAAAAACTGTTTTTT. The gene calls are TRBV11-2 and TRBJ1-4; D gene uncertain. Deletions cut 5 bases from V and 3 bases from J, with 10 bases between. The CDR3 totals 14 residues. CDR1 and CDR2 from the germline V gene are SGHAT and FQNNGV.